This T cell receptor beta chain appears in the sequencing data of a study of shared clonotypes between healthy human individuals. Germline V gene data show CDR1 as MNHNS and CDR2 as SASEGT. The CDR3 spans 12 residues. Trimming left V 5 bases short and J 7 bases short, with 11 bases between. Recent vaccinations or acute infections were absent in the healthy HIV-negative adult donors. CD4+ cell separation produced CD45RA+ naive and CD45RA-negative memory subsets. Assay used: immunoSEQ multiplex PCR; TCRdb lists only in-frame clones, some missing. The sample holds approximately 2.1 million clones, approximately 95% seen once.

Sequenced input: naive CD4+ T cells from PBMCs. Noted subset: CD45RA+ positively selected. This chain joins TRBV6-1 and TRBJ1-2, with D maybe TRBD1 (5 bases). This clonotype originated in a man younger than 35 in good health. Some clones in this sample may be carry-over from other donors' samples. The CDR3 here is CASSPQGFGYTF. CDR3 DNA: TGTGCCAGCAGTCCTCAGGGATTTGGCTACACCTTC.